Here is one T cell receptor beta chain with its context. Germline loops: CDR1 LGHDT, CDR2 YNNKEL (reference sequence). This CDR3 has 16 amino acids. V gave up 4 bases and J gave up 4 bases; unmatched junction bases: 10. The sample originates from a study of CD8 T cells in Susac syndrome. RNA totalling roughly 0.45 to 1 ug underwent reverse transcription with random hexamers. The CDR3 of TCR beta was amplified by immunoSEQ multiplex PCR across 54 Vbeta and 13 Jbeta. TCRdb ran MiXCR on the immunoSEQ multiplex PCR reads and lists one entry per CDR3 protein. Of hundreds of thousands of distinct CDR3 sequences in the sample, 80% to 95% are singletons; the top ten hold approximately 0.13%. FACS was used to enrich TEMRA cells, whereas the CD8+ and CD4+ T cells were obtained by negative isolation.

The chain couples TRBV3-1 to TRBJ2-3; 8 bases match TRBD1. The sample consisted of CD8+ T cells from PBMCs. The origin of this receptor is a human donor with multiple sclerosis. The CDR3 reads CASSPLLRGRADTQYF. The DNA of the CDR3 is TGTGCCAGCAGCCCGTTGCTCAGGGGGCGTGCAGATACGCAGTATTTT.